One and the same sample provided the 30 T cell receptor beta chains below, sequenced in a study of vaccination effects on CD4 cells after COVID-19. Antigens of these TCRs are unknown. Antigen-specific CD4+ T cells were first expanded with viral peptide pools by the ViraFEST assay and only then sequenced. Cells that had been cultured for roughly 9 days were the source of isolated CD4+ T cells. Convalescent patients had PCR-confirmed SARS-CoV-2 infection between March and December 2020. The method was immunoSEQ multiplex PCR; TCRdb's version includes in-frame clones alone and lacks a portion of them. The sample gives approximately 33,000 clones, 55% to 75% of which show up once; approximately 17% is in the top ten. The specimen comprised CD4+ T cells from PBMCs cultured with HCoV-NL63 spike peptides, sampled before COVID-19 vaccination. The receptors stem from a human donor who had a prior SARS-CoV-2 infection.

V is TRBV9 and J is TRBJ2-1, with D possibly TRBD1 on 5 matching bases. V was shortened by 1 base and J by 6 bases, with 17 bases between the two germline ends. The CDR3 is made up of 16 amino acids. Germline CDR1 reads SGDLS; CDR2 reads YYNGEE. The CDR3 here is CASSVLSSRGFNEQFF. CDR3 in DNA: TGTGCCAGCAGCGTACTTTCGTCTAGGGGATTCAATGAGCAGTTCTTC.

This clone has just a few counts. This chain joins TRBV12-1 and TRBJ1-5; the table calls TRBD1, which could not be checked here. TRBV12-1 is tagged as a pseudogene. The CDR3 is made up of 19 amino acids. Here the CDR3 reads CASSFARQGESTLDQPQHF. The CDR3 DNA follows: TGTGCCAGCAGCTTTGCGCGACAGGGGGAGAGTACCCTCGATCAGCCCCAGCATTTT.

The chain combines TRBV11-2 with TRBJ1-5, with D possibly matching TRBD1 (5 bases). This CDR3 is built from 14 residues. Trimming shortened V by 4 bases and J by 6 bases, and 13 bases separated the two germline ends. The V gene's germline CDR1 is SGHAT and CDR2 FQNNGV. The CDR3 DNA sequence: TGTGCCAGCAGCTCTTCAGGGTCCGCTCAGCCCCAGCATTTT. It encodes CASSSSGSAQPQHF.

V is TRBV3-1 (or the pseudogene TRBV3-2) and J is TRBJ1-1; possible D gene TRBD1, 5 bases. Germline V CDR1 and CDR2: LGHDT, YNNKEL (reference sequence). The CDR3 has 15 residues. V shed 2 bases and J shed 1 base, with 11 bases lying between them. This chain's CDR3 is CASSQPGQGNTEAFF. The CDR3 DNA is TGTGCCAGCAGCCAACCTGGGCAGGGGAACACTGAAGCTTTCTTT.

The V gene is TRBV18, the J gene TRBJ2-7; 9 bases match TRBD1. Germline CDR1 is KGHSH and CDR2 is LQKENI. V lost 3 bases, J lost 3 bases, and 6 bases stayed unmatched. The CDR3 spans 15 residues. CDR3 in DNA: TGTGCCAGCTCACCCCCGGGACAGGGTCTCTACGAGCAGTACTTC. Its protein is CASSPPGQGLYEQYF.

The V and J genes are TRBV15 and TRBJ2-1, with D uncertain. Germline V gives CDR1 LNHNV, CDR2 YYDKDF (reference sequence). The V and J ends lost 0 bases and 6 bases respectively, with 9 bases between them. CDR3 size: 14 residues. DNA for the CDR3: TGTGCCACCAGCAGAGAACATTACTCCAATGAGCAGTTCTTC. As protein: CATSREHYSNEQFF.

This clone was seen more than once but under ten times. V is TRBV3-1 (or the pseudogene TRBV3-2) and J is TRBJ2-7; no firm D call. Germline V gives CDR1 LGHDT, CDR2 YNNKEL (reference sequence). With 2 bases removed from V and 5 bases from J, the gap between germline ends came to 4 bases. This CDR3 has 11 residues. CDR3 sequence (DNA): TGTGCCAGCAGCCAATTAGACGAGCAGTACTTC. Translating gives CASSQLDEQYF.

The chain combines TRBV19 with TRBJ2-2, with TRBD2 matching over 11 bases. The CDR3 totals 16 residues. J lost 4 bases, V lost 4 bases, and 5 bases had no gene match. Germline V gives CDR1 LNHDA, CDR2 SQIVND (reference sequence). The CDR3 DNA reads TGTGCCAGTAGTACTAGCGGGAGGTGGGTCACCGGGGAGCTGTTTTTT. The encoded protein is CASSTSGRWVTGELFF.

J is TRBJ1-2 and V is TRBV9, with TRBD1 matching over 7 bases. Trimming cost V 3 bases and J 6 bases; bases outside gene matches: 14. CDR3 size: 16 residues. The germline gives CDR1 SGDLS, CDR2 YYNGEE. CDR3 protein: CASSAPWAGGSNGYTF. CDR3 sequence (DNA): TGTGCCAGCAGCGCCCCCTGGGCAGGGGGTAGCAATGGCTACACCTTC.

V and J are TRBV11-3 and TRBJ2-3; D is unclear. Per the germline V gene, CDR1 is SGHNT and CDR2 is YENEEA. The CDR3 contains 13 residues. V was trimmed by 4 bases and J by 2 bases, leaving 7 bases between them. The CDR3 loop is CASSSRDTDTQYF. The DNA of the CDR3 is TGTGCCAGCAGCTCTCGAGACACAGATACGCAGTATTTT.

This clone was found a few times. The chain uses TRBV3-1 (or the pseudogene TRBV3-2) and TRBJ1-3, with D unresolved. Germline-derived CDR1 and CDR2 are LGHDT and YNNKEL (reference sequence). The CDR3 runs 14 residues. With 6 bases removed from V and 2 bases from J, the gap between germline ends came to 11 bases. The CDR3 nucleotides read TGTGCCAGCAGGCGTACTATCGCTGGAAACACCATATATTTT. Amino acids: CASRRTIAGNTIYF.

The chain is built from TRBV5-1 and TRBJ2-7, with D uncertain. The V gene lost 4 bases and the J gene lost 5 bases, with 7 bases spanning the gap. The germline CDR1 and CDR2 sequences are SGHRS and YFSETQ. This CDR3 has 11 amino acids. The CDR3 protein is CASSGFDEQYF. CDR3 nucleotide sequence: TGCGCCAGCAGCGGATTCGACGAGCAGTACTTC.

The chain recombines TRBV21-1 with TRBJ2-7. TRBV21-1 is a listed pseudogene. The CDR3 totals 10 residues. This CDR3 reads CARKNYEQYF. The CDR3 DNA reads as TGTGCCAGAAAGAACTACGAGCAGTACTTC.

This clone turned up a few times. V and J are TRBV7-9 and TRBJ1-1; unclear D gene. Germline-derived CDR1 and CDR2 are SEHNR and FQNEAQ (reference sequence). The CDR3 totals 13 residues. Trimming took off 3 bases at V and 1 base at J, with 6 bases between the two ends. Written as DNA, the CDR3 is TGTGCCAGCAGCTTTGTTGAGAACACTGAAGCTTTCTTT. Encoded protein: CASSFVENTEAFF.

The genes are TRBV7-8 and TRBJ1-4; D is ambiguous. The V gene's germline CDR1 is SGHVS and CDR2 FQNEAQ. This CDR3 comprises 15 residues. The V end was cut by 3 bases, the J end by 4 bases, with 12 bases between. The CDR3 protein is CASSLGRRFNEKLFF. The DNA for the CDR3 is TGTGCCAGCAGCTTGGGTCGACGGTTTAATGAAAAACTGTTTTTT.

CDR3 DNA: TGTGCCAGCAGCTTCGGACAGGGGCCACGCGAGCAGTACTTC. Its protein product is CASSFGQGPREQYF. V is TRBV7-2 and J is TRBJ2-7; 9 bases are shared with TRBD1. Germline V gene lookup returns CDR1 SGHTA and CDR2 FQGNSA. Trimming cost V 3 bases and J 6 bases; bases outside gene matches: 6. The CDR3 sequence is 14 residues long.

The rearrangement links TRBV28 to TRBJ2-1; D is possibly TRBD2 (6 bases). The ends were cut back, 6 bases at V and 8 bases at J, with 11 bases in the middle. Germline V gene sequence: CDR1 MDHEN, CDR2 SYDVKM. This CDR3 has 12 residues. The CDR3 DNA follows: TGTGCCAGCAGAGGGACTCCGGATGAGCAGTTCTTC. Encoded protein: CASRGTPDEQFF. Filled out from reference TRBV28 and TRBJ2-1, the complete variable domain reads DVKVTQSSRYLVKRTGEKVFLECVQDMDHENMFWYRQDPGLGLRLIYFSYDVKMKEKGDIPEGYSVSREKKERFSLILESASTNQTSMYLCASRGTPDEQFFGPGTRLTVL.

The chain combines TRBV4-1 with TRBJ2-7, with D maybe TRBD2 (5 bases). V lost 0 bases and J lost 3, with 12 bases in between. Germline CDR1 reads MGHRA; CDR2 reads YSYEKL. CDR3 length: 15 residues. CDR3 DNA sequence: TGCGCCAGCAGCCAAGAAGAGGGCTTATACTACGAGCAGTACTTC. It translates to CASSQEEGLYYEQYF.

The rearrangement links TRBV2 to TRBJ2-3; weak D call: TRBD2 (5 bases). Germline CDR1 and CDR2: SNHLY and FYNNEI. This CDR3 is 14 amino acids long. V was clipped by 8 bases and J by 1 base, with 13 bases between them. CDR3 bases: TGTGCCAGCTCCCGGTTGGAGGGCACAGATACGCAGTATTTT. Protein: CASSRLEGTDTQYF.

The V call is TRBV6-2 or TRBV6-3, the J call TRBJ1-4, with a tentative D call TRBD1 (5 bases). V shed 5 bases and J shed 8 bases, with 15 bases lying between them. The CDR3 loop spans 14 amino acids. CDR1 is MNHEY, CDR2 SVGEGT, per germline. The CDR3 coding sequence is TGTGCCAGCAGTGTTCGGGCAGGGAGGGAAAAACTGTTTTTT. Translating it yields CASSVRAGREKLFF.

This chain joins TRBV7-2 and TRBJ2-1; 11 nucleotides align to TRBD2. CDR1 is SGHTA and CDR2 is FQGNSA in the germline V gene. The length of the CDR3 is 16 residues. Trimming took 2 bases from V and 5 from J; bases not matched to a gene: 5. This CDR3 reads CASSLLGTSGHNEQFF. The CDR3 coding sequence is TGTGCCAGCAGCTTACTCGGGACTAGCGGACACAATGAGCAGTTCTTC.

The chain combines TRBV7-2 with TRBJ2-5; maybe TRBD2 (5 bases). Per the germline V gene, CDR1 is SGHTA and CDR2 is FQGNSA. This CDR3 region has 16 residues. The V end was cut by 2 bases, the J end by 5 bases, with 18 bases between. As DNA, the CDR3 is TGTGCCAGCAGCTTAATATCGGGATTCGGGTACGAGACCCAGTACTTC. Protein product: CASSLISGFGYETQYF.

V usage is TRBV5-4 and J usage is TRBJ2-7, with D uncertain. V was trimmed by 0 bases and J by 6 bases, leaving 7 bases between them. The CDR3 consists of 12 residues. Germline values: CDR1 SGHNT, CDR2 YYREEE (reference sequence). The DNA of the CDR3 is TGTGCCAGCAGCTTGGGGATGGGCGAGCAGTACTTC. This gives the protein CASSLGMGEQYF.

This sequence joins TRBV5-4 and TRBJ2-1, with 11 bases that match TRBD1. The germline V gene has CDR1 SGHNT and CDR2 YYREEE (reference sequence). Unmatched junction bases numbered 4, after V lost 2 bases and J lost 6 bases. This CDR3 is built from 15 residues. The CDR3 nucleotides read TGTGCCAGCAGCTTCCGGGACAGGGGGGGCAATGAGCAGTTCTTC. Its translation: CASSFRDRGGNEQFF.

The chain has TRBV4-1 and TRBJ2-7, with TRBD1 identical over 8 bases. Germline CDR1 reads MGHRA; CDR2 reads YSYEKL. The CDR3 is made up of 15 amino acids. With 4 bases clipped from V and 5 bases from J, the junction kept 10 bases outside the gene matches. The CDR3 DNA reads as TGCGCCAGCAGCCCCTGGACAGGGACTGCGAACGAGCAGTACTTC. As protein: CASSPWTGTANEQYF.

V and J are TRBV2 and TRBJ2-1; the D call may be TRBD1 or TRBD2 (6 bases each). The ends were cut back, 6 bases at V and 2 bases at J, with 17 bases in the middle. CDR1 SNHLY and CDR2 FYNNEI come from the germline V gene. The CDR3 has 16 amino acids. CDR3 nucleotide sequence: TGTGCCAGCAGACCCTACCGGGGGCTGGCCTACAATGAGCAGTTCTTC. Residues: CASRPYRGLAYNEQFF.

The genes are TRBV7-2 and TRBJ2-4; D is unclear. This CDR3 is built from 13 residues. The germline V gene encodes CDR1 SGHTA and CDR2 FQGNSA. V gave up 5 bases and J gave up 5 bases, with 10 bases separating them. CDR3 region: CASSPRIQNIQYF. CDR3 bases: TGTGCCAGCAGCCCAAGGATTCAAAACATTCAGTACTTC.

CDR3 nucleotides: TGTGCCAGCAGCTTAGGAGGGGCATACAATGAGCAGTTCTTC. It specifies CASSLGGAYNEQFF. The chain links TRBV11-2 to TRBJ2-1; tentatively, D is TRBD1 or TRBD2 (5 bases each). CDR1 and CDR2 (germline): SGHAT, FQNNGV. V lost 1 base to trimming and J lost 4 bases, with 8 bases between them. CDR3 size: 14 residues.

As for this clone: Compared with germline, one end of the junction differs, possibly owing to a read error. The rearrangement uses TRBV18 and TRBJ2-7; 8 bases map to TRBD2. This CDR3 contains 14 residues. Germline V CDR1 and CDR2: KGHSH, LQKENI. The CDR3 spells CASSPRASGPPWNF. Here the CDR3 DNA reads TGTGCCAGCTCACCTCGGGCTAGCGGGCCCCCCTGGAACTTC.

The chain combines TRBV5-4 with TRBJ2-3, with TRBD2 identical over 9 bases. The junction had 7 bases not matched to a gene; V was cut back by 4 bases and J by 4 bases. The CDR3 runs 15 residues. Germline CDR1 reads SGHNT; CDR2 reads YYREEE (reference sequence). The CDR3 region is CASSPPLAGADTQYF. The CDR3 DNA sequence: TGTGCCAGCAGCCCCCCTTTAGCGGGAGCAGATACGCAGTATTTT.